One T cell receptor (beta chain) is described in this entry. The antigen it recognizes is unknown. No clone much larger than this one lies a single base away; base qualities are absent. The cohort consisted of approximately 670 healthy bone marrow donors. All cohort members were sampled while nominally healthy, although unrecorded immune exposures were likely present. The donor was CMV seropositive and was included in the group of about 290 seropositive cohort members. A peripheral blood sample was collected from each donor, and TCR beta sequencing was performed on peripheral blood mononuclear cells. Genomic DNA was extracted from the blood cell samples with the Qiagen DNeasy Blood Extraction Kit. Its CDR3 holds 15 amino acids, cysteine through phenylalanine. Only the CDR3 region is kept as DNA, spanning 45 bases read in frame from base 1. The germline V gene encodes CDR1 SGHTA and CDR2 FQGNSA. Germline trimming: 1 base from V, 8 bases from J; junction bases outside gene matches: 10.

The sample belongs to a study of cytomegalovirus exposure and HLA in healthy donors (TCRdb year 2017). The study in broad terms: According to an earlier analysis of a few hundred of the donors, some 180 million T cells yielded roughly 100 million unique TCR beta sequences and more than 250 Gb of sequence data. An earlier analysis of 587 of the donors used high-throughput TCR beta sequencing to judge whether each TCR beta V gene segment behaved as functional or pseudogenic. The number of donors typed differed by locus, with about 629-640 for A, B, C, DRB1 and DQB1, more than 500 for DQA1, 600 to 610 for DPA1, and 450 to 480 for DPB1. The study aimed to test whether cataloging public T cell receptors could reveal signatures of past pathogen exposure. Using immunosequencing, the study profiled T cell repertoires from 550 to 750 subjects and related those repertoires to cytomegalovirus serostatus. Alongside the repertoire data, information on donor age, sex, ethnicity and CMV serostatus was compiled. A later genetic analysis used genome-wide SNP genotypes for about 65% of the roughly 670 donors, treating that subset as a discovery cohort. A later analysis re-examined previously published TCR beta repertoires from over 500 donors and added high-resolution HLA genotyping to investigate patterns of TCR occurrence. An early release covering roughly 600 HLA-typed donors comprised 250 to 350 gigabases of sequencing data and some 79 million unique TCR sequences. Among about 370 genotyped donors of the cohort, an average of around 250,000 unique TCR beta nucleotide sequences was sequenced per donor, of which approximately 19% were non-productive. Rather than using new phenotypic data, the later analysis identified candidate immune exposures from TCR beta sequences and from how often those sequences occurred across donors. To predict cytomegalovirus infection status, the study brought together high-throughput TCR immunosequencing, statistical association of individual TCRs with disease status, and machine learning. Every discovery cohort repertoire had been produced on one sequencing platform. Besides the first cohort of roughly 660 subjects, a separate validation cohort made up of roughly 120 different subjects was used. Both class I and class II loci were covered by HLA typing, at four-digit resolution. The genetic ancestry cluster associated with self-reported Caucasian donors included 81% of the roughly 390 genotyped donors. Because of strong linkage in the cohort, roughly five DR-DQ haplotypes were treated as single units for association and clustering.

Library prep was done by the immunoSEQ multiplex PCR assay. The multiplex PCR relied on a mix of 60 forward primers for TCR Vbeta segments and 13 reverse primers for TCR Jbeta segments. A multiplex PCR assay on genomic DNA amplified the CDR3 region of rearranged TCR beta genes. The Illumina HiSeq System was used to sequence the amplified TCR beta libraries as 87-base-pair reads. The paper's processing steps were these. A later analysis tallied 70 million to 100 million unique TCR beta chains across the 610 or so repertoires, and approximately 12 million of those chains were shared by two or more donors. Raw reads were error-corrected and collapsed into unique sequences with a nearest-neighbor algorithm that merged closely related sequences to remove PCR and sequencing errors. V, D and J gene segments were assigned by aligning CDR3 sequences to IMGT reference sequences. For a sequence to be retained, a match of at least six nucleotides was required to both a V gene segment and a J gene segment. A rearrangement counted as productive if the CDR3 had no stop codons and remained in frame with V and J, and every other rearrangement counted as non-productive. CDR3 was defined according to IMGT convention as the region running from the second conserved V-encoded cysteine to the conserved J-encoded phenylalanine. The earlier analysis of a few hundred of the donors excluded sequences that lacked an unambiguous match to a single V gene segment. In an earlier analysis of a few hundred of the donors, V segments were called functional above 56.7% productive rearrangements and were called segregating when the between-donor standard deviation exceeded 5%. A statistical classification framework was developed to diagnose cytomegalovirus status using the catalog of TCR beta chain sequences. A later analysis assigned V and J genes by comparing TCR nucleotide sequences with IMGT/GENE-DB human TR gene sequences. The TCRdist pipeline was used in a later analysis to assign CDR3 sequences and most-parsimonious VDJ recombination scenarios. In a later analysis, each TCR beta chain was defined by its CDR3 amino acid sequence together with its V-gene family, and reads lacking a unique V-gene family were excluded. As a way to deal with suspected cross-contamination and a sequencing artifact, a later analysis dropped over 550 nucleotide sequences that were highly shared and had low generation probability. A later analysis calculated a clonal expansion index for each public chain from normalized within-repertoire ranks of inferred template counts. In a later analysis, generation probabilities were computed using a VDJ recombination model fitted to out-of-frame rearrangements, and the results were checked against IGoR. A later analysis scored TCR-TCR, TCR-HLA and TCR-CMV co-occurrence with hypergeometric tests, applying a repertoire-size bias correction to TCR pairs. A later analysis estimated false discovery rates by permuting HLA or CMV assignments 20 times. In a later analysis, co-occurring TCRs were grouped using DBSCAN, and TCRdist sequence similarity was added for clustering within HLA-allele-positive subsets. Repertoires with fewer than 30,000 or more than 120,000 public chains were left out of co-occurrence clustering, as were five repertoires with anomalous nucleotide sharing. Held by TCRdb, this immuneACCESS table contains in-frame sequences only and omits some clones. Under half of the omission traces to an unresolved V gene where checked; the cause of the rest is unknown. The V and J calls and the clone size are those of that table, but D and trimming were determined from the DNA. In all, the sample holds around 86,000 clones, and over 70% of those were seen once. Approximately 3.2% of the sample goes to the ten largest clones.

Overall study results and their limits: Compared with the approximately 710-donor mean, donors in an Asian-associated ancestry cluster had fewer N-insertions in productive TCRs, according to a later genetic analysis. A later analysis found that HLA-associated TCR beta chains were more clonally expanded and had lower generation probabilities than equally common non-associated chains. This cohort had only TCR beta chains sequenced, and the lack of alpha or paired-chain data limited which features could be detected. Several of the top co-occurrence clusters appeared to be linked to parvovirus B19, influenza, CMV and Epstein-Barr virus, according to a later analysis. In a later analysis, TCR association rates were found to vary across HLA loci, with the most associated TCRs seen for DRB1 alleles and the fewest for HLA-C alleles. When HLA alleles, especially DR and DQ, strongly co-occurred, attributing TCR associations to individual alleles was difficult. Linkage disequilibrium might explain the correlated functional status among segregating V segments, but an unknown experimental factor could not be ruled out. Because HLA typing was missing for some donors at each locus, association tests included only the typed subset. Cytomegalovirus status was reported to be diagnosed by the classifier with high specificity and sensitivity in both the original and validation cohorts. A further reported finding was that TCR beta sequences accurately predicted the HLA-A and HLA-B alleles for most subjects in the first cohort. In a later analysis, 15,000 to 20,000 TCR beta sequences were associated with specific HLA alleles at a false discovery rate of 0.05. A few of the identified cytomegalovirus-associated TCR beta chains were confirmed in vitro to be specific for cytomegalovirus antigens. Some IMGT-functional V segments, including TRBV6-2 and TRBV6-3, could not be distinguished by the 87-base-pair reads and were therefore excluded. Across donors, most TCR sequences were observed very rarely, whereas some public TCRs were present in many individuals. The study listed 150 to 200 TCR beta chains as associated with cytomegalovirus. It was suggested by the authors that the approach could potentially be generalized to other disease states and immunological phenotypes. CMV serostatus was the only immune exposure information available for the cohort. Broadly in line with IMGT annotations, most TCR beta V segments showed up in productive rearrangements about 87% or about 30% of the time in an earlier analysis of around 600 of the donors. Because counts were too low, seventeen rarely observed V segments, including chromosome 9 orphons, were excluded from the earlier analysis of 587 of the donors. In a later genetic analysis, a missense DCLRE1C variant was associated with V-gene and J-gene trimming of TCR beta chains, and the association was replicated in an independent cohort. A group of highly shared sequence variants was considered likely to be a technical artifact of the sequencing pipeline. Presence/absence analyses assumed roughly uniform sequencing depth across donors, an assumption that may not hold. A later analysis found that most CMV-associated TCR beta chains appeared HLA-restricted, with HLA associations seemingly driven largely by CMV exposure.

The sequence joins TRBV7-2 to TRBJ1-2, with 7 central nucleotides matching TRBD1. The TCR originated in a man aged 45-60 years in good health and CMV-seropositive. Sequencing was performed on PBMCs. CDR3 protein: CASSLEGTVTSGYTF. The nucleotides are TGTGCCAGCAGCTTAGAGGGGACAGTAACCTCCGGCTACACCTTC.